The entry below describes one T cell receptor (beta chain). Its antigen is not known. TCRdb reanalysed the 5' RACE reads using MiXCR and keeps one entry per CDR3 protein. The repertoire holds approximately 190,000 distinct CDR3 sequences, with more than 15% as singletons. The source of the sample is a study of identical twins. This CDR3 region has 15 residues. Losses at the gene ends were 6 bases for V and 7 bases for J; bases not matched to a gene: 11. Findings and limits, study-wide: Researchers caution that invariant MAIT and iNKT cells could partly confound zero-insertion analyses.

The sample also formed part of further work on T cells expressing NK-cell markers. Per that study: Several donors had dominant NKG2C+ clonotypes that comprised about 1.0-7.0% of their CD8+ T cells.

The rearrangement links TRBV12-3 or TRBV12-4 to TRBJ1-5; 8 bases agree with TRBD1. Sequencing input: CD8+ T cells sorted from blood. The receptor comes from a woman aged 18-29 years in good health. CDR3 protein: CASSHTFRGHQPQHF. The CDR3 DNA sequence: TGTGCCAGCAGCCACACGTTCAGGGGGCACCAGCCCCAGCATTTT.